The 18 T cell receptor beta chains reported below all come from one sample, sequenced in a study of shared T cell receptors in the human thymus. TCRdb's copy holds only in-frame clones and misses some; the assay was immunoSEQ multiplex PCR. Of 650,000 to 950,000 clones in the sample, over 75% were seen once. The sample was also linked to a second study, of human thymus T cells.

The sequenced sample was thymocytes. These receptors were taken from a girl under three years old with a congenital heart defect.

CDR3: CASSLTDYNEQFF. The CDR3, as DNA: TGTGCCAGCAGCTTGACAGACTACAATGAGCAGTTCTTC. The gene calls are TRBV7-9 and TRBJ2-1, with D perhaps TRBD1 (5 bases). The germline CDR1 and CDR2 sequences are SEHNR and FQNEAQ (reference sequence). This CDR3 contains 13 residues. V lost 3 bases, J lost 3 bases, and 6 bases lay in between.

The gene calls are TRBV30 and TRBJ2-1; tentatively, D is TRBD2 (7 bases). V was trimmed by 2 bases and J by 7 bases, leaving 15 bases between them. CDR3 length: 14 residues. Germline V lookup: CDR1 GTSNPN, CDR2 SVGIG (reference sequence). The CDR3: CAWSLGGGINEQFF. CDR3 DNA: TGTGCCTGGAGTCTAGGGGGGGGGATTAATGAGCAGTTCTTC.

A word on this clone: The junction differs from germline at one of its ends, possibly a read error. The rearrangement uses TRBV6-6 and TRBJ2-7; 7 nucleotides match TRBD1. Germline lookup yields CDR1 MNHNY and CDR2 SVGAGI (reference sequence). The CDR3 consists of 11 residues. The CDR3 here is CASRYRDSPSF. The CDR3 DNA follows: TGTGCCAGCAGGTACCGGGACAGTCCTTCCTTC.

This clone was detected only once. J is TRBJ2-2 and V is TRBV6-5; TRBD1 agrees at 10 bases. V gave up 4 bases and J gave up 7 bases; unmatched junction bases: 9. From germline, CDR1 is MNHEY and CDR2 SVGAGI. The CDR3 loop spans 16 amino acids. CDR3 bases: TGTGCCAGCAGTTCCTCAGACAGGGGGCGAGACGGGGAGCTGTTTTTT. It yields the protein CASSSSDRGRDGELFF.

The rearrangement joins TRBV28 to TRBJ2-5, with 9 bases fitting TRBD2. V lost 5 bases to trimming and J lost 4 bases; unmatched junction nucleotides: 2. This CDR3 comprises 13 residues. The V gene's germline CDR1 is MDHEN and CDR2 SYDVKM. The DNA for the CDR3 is TGTGCCAGCAGTCCTAGCGGGGCAGAGACCCAGTACTTC. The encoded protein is CASSPSGAETQYF.

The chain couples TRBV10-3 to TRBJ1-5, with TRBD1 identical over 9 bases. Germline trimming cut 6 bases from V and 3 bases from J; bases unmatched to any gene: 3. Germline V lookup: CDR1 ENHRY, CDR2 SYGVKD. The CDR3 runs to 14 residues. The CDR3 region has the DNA TGTGCCATCAGCGGGACAGGGAACAATCAGCCCCAGCATTTT. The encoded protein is CAISGTGNNQPQHF.

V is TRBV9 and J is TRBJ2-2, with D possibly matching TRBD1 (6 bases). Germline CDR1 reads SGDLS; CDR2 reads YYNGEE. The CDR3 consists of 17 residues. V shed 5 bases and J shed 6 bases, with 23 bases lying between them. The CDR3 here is CASSGDRDTLIPGELFF. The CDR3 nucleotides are TGTGCCAGCAGTGGGGACCGGGACACCCTGATTCCCGGGGAGCTGTTTTTT.

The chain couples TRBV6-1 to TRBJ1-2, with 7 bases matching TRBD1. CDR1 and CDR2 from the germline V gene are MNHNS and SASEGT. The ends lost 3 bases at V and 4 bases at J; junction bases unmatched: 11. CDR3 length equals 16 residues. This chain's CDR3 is CASSDSDRVSSYGYTF. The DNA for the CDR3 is TGTGCCAGCAGTGACAGCGACAGGGTATCGAGCTATGGCTACACCTTC.

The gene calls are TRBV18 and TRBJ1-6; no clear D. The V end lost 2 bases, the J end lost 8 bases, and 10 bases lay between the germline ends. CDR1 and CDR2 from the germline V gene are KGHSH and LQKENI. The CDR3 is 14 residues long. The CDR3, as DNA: TGTGCCAGCTCACCATGGGCTAAACATTCACCCCTCCACTTT. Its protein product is CASSPWAKHSPLHF.

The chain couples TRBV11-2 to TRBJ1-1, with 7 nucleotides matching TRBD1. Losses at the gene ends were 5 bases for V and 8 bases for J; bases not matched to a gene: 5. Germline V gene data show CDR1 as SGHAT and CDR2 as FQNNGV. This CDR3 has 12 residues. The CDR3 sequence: CASSRGGQEAFF. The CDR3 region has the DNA TGTGCCAGCAGCCGGGGGGGACAGGAAGCTTTCTTT.

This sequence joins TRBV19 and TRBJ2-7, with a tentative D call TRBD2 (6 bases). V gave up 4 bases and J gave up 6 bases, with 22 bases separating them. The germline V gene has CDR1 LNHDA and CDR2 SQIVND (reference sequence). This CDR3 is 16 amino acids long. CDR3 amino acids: CASSKSGLHSSGEQYF. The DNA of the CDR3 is TGTGCCAGTAGTAAGTCGGGACTCCACTCATCAGGCGAGCAGTACTTC.

CDR3 protein: CASSSYVGTGYTF. The CDR3 region has the DNA TGTGCCAGCAGTTCATATGTCGGTACCGGCTACACCTTC. V gene TRBV6-1 combines with J gene TRBJ1-2, with D unresolved. CDR1 MNHNS and CDR2 SASEGT come from the germline V gene. CDR3 length: 13 residues. The germline V and J ends were trimmed by 5 bases and 8 bases, with 15 bases remaining between them.

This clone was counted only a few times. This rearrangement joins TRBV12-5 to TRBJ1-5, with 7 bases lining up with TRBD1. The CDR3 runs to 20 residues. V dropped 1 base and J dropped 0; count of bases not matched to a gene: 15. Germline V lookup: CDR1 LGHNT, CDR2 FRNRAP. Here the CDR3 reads CASGLDPRRDSSYSNQPQHF. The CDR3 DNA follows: TGTGCTAGTGGTTTGGACCCTCGGCGGGACAGCTCTTATAGCAATCAGCCCCAGCATTTT.

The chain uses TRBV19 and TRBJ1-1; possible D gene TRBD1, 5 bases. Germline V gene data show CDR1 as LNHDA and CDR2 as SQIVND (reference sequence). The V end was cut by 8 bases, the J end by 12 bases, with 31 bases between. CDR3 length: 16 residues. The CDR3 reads CASGPFSQGGGRASFF. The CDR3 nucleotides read TGTGCCAGTGGCCCTTTTTCCCAGGGAGGAGGTCGAGCGTCTTTCTTT.

The CDR3 protein is CASSFQGWGNQPQHF. The CDR3 DNA follows: TGTGCCAGCAGTTTCCAGGGTTGGGGCAATCAGCCCCAGCATTTT. The gene calls are TRBV28 and TRBJ1-5, with D possibly matching TRBD1 (5 bases). The CDR3 is 15 amino acids. The V end lost 3 bases, the J end lost 2 bases, and 11 bases lay between the germline ends. CDR1 is MDHEN and CDR2 is SYDVKM in the germline V gene.

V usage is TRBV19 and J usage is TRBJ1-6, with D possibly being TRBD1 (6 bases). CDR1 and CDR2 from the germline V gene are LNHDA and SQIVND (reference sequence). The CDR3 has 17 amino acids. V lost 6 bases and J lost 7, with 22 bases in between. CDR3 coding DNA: TGTGCCAGTAGCCCGGATGGACAGAGAAGAATCAATTCACCCCTCCACTTT. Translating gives CASSPDGQRRINSPLHF.

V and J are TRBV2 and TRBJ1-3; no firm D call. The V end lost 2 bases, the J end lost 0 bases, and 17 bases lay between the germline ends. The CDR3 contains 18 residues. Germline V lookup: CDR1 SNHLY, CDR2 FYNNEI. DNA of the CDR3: TGTGCCAGCAGTGAACCAGAGGCAGTAAAGTTCTCTGGAAACACCATATATTTT. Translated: CASSEPEAVKFSGNTIYF.

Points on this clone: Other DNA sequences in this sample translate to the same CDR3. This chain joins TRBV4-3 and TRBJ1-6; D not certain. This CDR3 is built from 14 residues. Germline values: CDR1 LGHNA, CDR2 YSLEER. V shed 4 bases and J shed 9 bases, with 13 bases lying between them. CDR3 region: CASSRRIPGSPLHF. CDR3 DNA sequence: TGCGCCAGCAGCCGGCGGATACCCGGTTCACCCCTCCACTTT.